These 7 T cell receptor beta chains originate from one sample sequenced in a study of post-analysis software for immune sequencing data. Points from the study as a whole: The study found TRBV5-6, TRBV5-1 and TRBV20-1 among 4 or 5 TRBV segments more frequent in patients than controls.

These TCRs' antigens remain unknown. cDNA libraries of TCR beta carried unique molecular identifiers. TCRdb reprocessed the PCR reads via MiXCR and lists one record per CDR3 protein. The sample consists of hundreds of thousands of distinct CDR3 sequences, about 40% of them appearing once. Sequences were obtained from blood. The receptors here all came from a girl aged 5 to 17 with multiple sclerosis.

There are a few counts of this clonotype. CDR3 bases: TGCAGCGTTGGCCTCGACGGGAGTTTTGAAGGCTACACCTTC. The encoded protein is CSVGLDGSFEGYTF. This chain joins TRBV29-1 and TRBJ1-2; D ambiguous. Germline V gene lookup returns CDR1 SQVTM and CDR2 ANQGSEA. Trimming cost V 4 bases and J 8 bases, with 20 bases left between them. The CDR3 runs 14 residues. Full variable domain (remainder filled in from reference TRBV29-1 and TRBJ1-2): SAVISQKPSRDICQRGTSLTIQCQVDSQVTMMFWYRQQPGQSLTLIATANQGSEATYESGFVIDKFPISRPNLTFSTLTVSNMSPEDSSIYLCSVGLDGSFEGYTFGSGTRLTVV.

CDR3 in amino acids: CASSQVVGTSGETRYF. The CDR3 DNA is TGTGCCAGCAGCCAAGTGGTTGGCACCAGTGGGGAGACCCGGTACTTC. This rearrangement joins TRBV3-1 to TRBJ2-7; weak D call: TRBD2 (5 bases). The V and J ends lost 1 base and 12 bases respectively, with 25 bases between them. Germline V gives CDR1 LGHDT, CDR2 YNNKEL (reference sequence). The CDR3 totals 16 residues.

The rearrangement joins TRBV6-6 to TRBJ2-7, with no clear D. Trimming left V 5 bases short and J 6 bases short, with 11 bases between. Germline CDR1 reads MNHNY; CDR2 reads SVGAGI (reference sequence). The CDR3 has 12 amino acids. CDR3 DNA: TGTGCCAGCAGTACACTTAAGGGCGAGCAGTACTTC. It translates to CASSTLKGEQYF.

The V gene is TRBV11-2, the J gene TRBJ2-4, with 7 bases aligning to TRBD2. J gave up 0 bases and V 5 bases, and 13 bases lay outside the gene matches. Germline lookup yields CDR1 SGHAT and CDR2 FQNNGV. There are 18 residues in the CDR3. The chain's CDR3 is CASSPGLIAGLAKNIQYF. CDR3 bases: TGTGCCAGCAGCCCCGGTCTGATAGCGGGTTTAGCCAAAAACATTCAGTACTTC.

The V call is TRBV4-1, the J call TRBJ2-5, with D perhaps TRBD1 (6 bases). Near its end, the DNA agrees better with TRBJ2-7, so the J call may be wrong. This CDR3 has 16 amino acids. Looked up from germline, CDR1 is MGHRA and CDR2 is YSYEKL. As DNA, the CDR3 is TGCGCCAGCAGCCAAGAGGTCAGGGGTAGCTCCTACGAGCAGTACTTC. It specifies CASSQEVRGSSYEQYF.

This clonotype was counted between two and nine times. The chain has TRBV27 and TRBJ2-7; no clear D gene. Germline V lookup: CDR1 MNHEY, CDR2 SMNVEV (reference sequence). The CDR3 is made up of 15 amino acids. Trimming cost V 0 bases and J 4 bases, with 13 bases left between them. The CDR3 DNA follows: TGTGCCAGCAGTTTATCAGCCGGCTTGGGGTACGAGCAGTACTTC. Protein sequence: CASSLSAGLGYEQYF.

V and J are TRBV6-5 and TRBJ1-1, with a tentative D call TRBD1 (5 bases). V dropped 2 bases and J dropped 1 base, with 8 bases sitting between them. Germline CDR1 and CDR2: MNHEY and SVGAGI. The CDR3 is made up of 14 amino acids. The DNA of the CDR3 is TGTGCCAGCAGTTACCTGGACACGAACACTGAAGCTTTCTTT. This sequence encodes CASSYLDTNTEAFF.